The 16 T cell receptor beta chains below come from one sample, sequenced in a study of T cell responses to AZD1222 COVID-19 vaccine. Data came from immunoSEQ multiplex PCR; TCRdb stores just in-frame clones and leaves some out. Here the sample spans 130,000 or so clones, roughly 92% being singletons. The sample was peripheral blood, taken on day 0 of AZD1222 vaccination. The receptors come from an adult in good health.

This clone has a single count. The gene calls are TRBV7-2 and TRBJ1-6; TRBD1 is a possible D gene (5 bases). Germline CDR1 and CDR2: SGHTA and FQGNSA. The V gene lost 5 bases and the J gene lost 4 bases, with 15 bases spanning the gap. The CDR3 has 16 residues. In DNA form, the CDR3 reads TGTGCCAGCAGCCGTACCGGGGCCCGATATAATTCACCCCTCCACTTT. This encodes CASSRTGARYNSPLHF. The whole variable domain, filled in from reference TRBV7-2 and TRBJ1-6, reads GAGVSQSPSNKVTEKGKDVELRCDPISGHTALYWYRQSLGQGLEFLIYFQGNSAPDKSGLPSDRFSAERTGGSVSTLTIQRTQQEDSAVYLCASSRTGARYNSPLHFGNGTRLTVT.

V and J are TRBV18 and TRBJ1-1; no clear D gene. This CDR3 has 13 residues. V dropped 3 bases and J dropped 5 bases, with 10 bases sitting between them. Germline CDR1 KGHSH, CDR2 LQKENI. The CDR3: CASSPDLTTEAFF. The CDR3 DNA reads TGTGCCAGCTCACCTGATCTGACGACTGAAGCTTTCTTT.

The V gene is TRBV28, the J gene TRBJ2-7; D is ambiguous. Trimming took off 2 bases at V and 1 base at J, with 12 bases between the two ends. The germline V gene encodes CDR1 MDHEN and CDR2 SYDVKM. The CDR3 spans 15 residues. The DNA of the CDR3 is TGTGCCAGCAGTTTAGCAGGCTTAAAGTCCTACGAGCAGTACTTC. Protein: CASSLAGLKSYEQYF.

The chain joins TRBV6-2 or TRBV6-3 to TRBJ2-3, with 12 bases matching TRBD2. Germline assignment: CDR1 MNHEY and CDR2 SVGEGT. Trimming at V came to 4 bases and at J to 7 bases, leaving 9 bases not matched to a gene. The CDR3 extends over 16 amino acids. DNA of the CDR3: TGTGCCAGCAGTTTATCTAGCGGGAGGGCAGTGAATACGCAGTATTTT. Translated, it gives CASSLSSGRAVNTQYF.

This chain links TRBV18 with TRBJ1-2; D is ambiguous. V lost 5 bases to trimming and J lost 5 bases, with 6 bases between them. Germline V gene lookup returns CDR1 KGHSH and CDR2 LQKENI. The CDR3 is made up of 11 amino acids. CDR3 amino acids: CASSEKYGYTF. The CDR3 coding sequence is TGTGCCAGCTCAGAAAAGTATGGCTACACCTTC.

V and J are TRBV9 and TRBJ2-1; a weak D match, TRBD2 (6 bases). Germline V gene data show CDR1 as SGDLS and CDR2 as YYNGEE. Trimming shortened V by 0 bases and J by 5 bases, and 24 bases separated the two germline ends. The CDR3 length is 19 residues. CDR3 protein: CASSVAPRGWRESDNEQFF. The DNA for the CDR3 is TGTGCCAGCAGCGTAGCCCCTCGGGGGTGGAGGGAGTCAGACAATGAGCAGTTCTTC.

The chain carries TRBV7-9 and TRBJ2-2; D is unclear. This CDR3 has 12 residues. Germline CDR1 is SEHNR and CDR2 is FQNEAQ (reference sequence). V was trimmed by 5 bases and J by 7 bases, leaving 8 bases between them. CDR3 DNA: TGTGCCAGCAGCCCACCGGGCGGGGAGCTGTTTTTT. Translating gives CASSPPGGELFF.

This clone is a singleton in its sample. CDR3 protein: CASSLPSPDTQYF. The CDR3 DNA reads as TGTGCCAGTAGTCTCCCAAGCCCAGATACGCAGTATTTT. The chain combines TRBV19 with TRBJ2-3, with no clear D. Germline loops: CDR1 LNHDA, CDR2 SQIVND (reference sequence). The V end lost 5 bases, the J end lost 4 bases, and 10 bases lay between the germline ends. The CDR3 spans 13 residues.

This clone was observed a few times. The chain combines TRBV5-6 with TRBJ2-7, with 8 bases matching TRBD2. V lost 4 bases, J lost 4 bases, and 13 bases stayed unmatched. Looked up from germline, CDR1 is SGHDT and CDR2 is YYEEEE. CDR3 length: 16 residues. Here the CDR3 reads CASSQQRGQFTYEQYF. DNA of the CDR3: TGTGCCAGCAGCCAACAGCGGGGGCAGTTCACTTACGAGCAGTACTTC.

This CDR3 is CTSSQDPPDSNQPQHF. CDR3 nucleotide sequence: TGCACCAGCAGCCAAGATCCCCCGGACAGTAATCAGCCCCAGCATTTT. The chain is built from TRBV1 and TRBJ1-5; the table gives TRBD1 as D, unverified against the DNA. TRBV1 constitutes a pseudogene. CDR3 size: 16 residues.

This chain links TRBV30 with TRBJ1-3; 9 bases match TRBD1. CDR1 and CDR2 from the germline V gene are GTSNPN and SVGIG (reference sequence). The V and J ends lost 1 base and 4 bases, in that order; junction bases with no gene match: 2. The CDR3 is made up of 14 amino acids. For the CDR3, the DNA is TGTGCCTGGAGTGGGACAGGGGAGGGAAACACCATATATTTT. The encoded protein is CAWSGTGEGNTIYF.

This chain links TRBV15 with TRBJ2-7; 7 nucleotides agree with TRBD2. Germline V gene lookup returns CDR1 LNHNV and CDR2 YYDKDF (reference sequence). There are 16 residues in the CDR3. V shed 0 bases, J shed 3 bases, and the junction held 8 bases outside the gene matches. The CDR3 coding sequence is TGTGCCACCAGCAGAGATGCTAGCGGAGCTGTCTACGAGCAGTACTTC. It codes for CATSRDASGAVYEQYF.

V and J are TRBV7-2 and TRBJ2-1; 7 nucleotides match TRBD2. With 5 bases clipped from V and 4 bases from J, the junction kept 14 bases outside the gene matches. The CDR3 consists of 17 residues. Germline assignment: CDR1 SGHTA and CDR2 FQGNSA. The CDR3 region is CASSISPLAKAYNEQFF. For the CDR3, the DNA is TGTGCCAGCAGCATTAGCCCACTAGCGAAGGCGTACAATGAGCAGTTCTTC.

For the CDR3, the DNA is TGTGCCACCAGCAGAGATGCGGAGGGATCACCCCTCCACTTT. It encodes CATSRDAEGSPLHF. This chain joins TRBV15 and TRBJ1-6; D is uncertain. Looked up from germline, CDR1 is LNHNV and CDR2 is YYDKDF (reference sequence). This CDR3 contains 14 residues. V lost 0 bases and J lost 10, with 10 bases in between. The full variable domain, in which reference TRBV15 and TRBJ1-6 provide the parts outside the CDR3, is DAMVIQNPRYQVTQFGKPVTLSCSQTLNHNVMYWYQQKSSQAPKLLFHYYDKDFNNEADTPDNFQSRRPNTSFCFLDIRSPGLGDTAMYLCATSRDAEGSPLHFGNGTRLTVT.

This rearrangement joins TRBV30 to TRBJ1-1; the D is unclear. Germline-derived CDR1 and CDR2 are GTSNPN and SVGIG (reference sequence). CDR3 length equals 13 residues. V was clipped by 0 bases and J by 2 bases, with 7 bases between them. The CDR3 bases are TGTGCCTGGAGTGTAGCGACAAACACTGAAGCTTTCTTT. It yields the protein CAWSVATNTEAFF. The full variable domain, with the rest looked up from reference TRBV30 and TRBJ1-1, is SQTIHQWPATLVQPVGSPLSLECTVEGTSNPNLYWYRQAAGRGLQLLFYSVGIGQISSEVPQNLSASRPQDRQFILSSKKLLLSDSGFYLCAWSVATNTEAFFGQGTRLTVV.

The CDR3 DNA reads as TGTGCCAGCAGTGACAGTAACAATCAGCCCCAGCATTTT. Translated: CASSDSNNQPQHF. This rearrangement joins TRBV6-1 to TRBJ1-5; no reliable D call. The CDR3 has 13 residues. Germline V gene data show CDR1 as MNHNS and CDR2 as SASEGT. V was pared by 3 bases and J by 3 bases, with 6 bases between.